This TCR beta chain appears in the sequencing data of a study of blood T cell repertoires in COVID-19 (dated by TCRdb to 2020 to 2021). Study-level background: Samples covering the acute and convalescent phases of COVID-19 were provided by collaborators in the United States, Italy and Spain. Where available, HLA class I and class II types were taken from metadata supplied by the sample provider and were not determined by assay-based typing. The repertoires were released in a freely available public database intended as a resource for research on the immune response to SARS-CoV-2. A de-identified subject ID, COVID-19 status, age in years and sex were almost always included in the sample metadata. The samples were drawn from two sources: the first 160 participants of the ongoing ImmuneRACE study, and 1,000 to 1,500 subjects contributed by 6 global collaborators. The dataset comprised deeply sampled blood TCRbeta repertoires from subjects exposed to, actively infected with, or recovered from COVID-19. The material from the prospective study consisted of cDNA or gDNA derived from T cells, B-cell-depleted T cells, or PBMCs. Results the study describes overall, beyond this receptor: How much clinical and demographic metadata was included differed by source and by participant, and the metadata was provided uncurated.

The germline V gene specifies KGHDR as CDR1 and SFDVKD as CDR2. The junction shows trimming of 4 bases on V and 0 bases on J, plus 12 bases between the germline ends. CDR3 length: 16 amino acids, cysteine to phenylalanine. CDR3 DNA is the only sequence kept; it has 48 bases, read in frame from the first base. Comments on this clone: Its cognate antigen has yet to be identified. No much larger clone exists at a distance of one base, and base qualities are not known.

Each collaborating institution followed its own protocols to collect whole blood in K2EDTA tubes. For TCRbeta analysis, collaborator samples were shipped as frozen whole blood, as isolated PBMCs, or as DNA extracted from either sample type. TCRbeta CDR3 regions were amplified from genomic DNA using the immunoSEQ Assay, a bias-controlled multiplex PCR. The authors' analysis ran thus. The number of nucleated cells in each sample was estimated by amplification of reference gene primers within the assay. To quantify the absolute abundance of each unique TCRbeta CDR3 rearrangement, sequence reads were collapsed and filtered. For each sample, productive Simpson clonality was calculated by taking the square root of Simpson's diversity index across productive rearrangements. Here the immuneACCESS table is served through TCRdb, limited to in-frame sequences with V and J called. Missing clones are a known gap in these copies; in checked studies unresolved V genes cover under half, and the rest lacks a known reason. The DNA was the basis for D and trimming; V, J and clone size are from that table. In all, the sample holds some 200,000 clones, and just over 85% of those were seen once. The ten most abundant clones make up 5.9% of the sample.

The rearrangement joined TRBV24-1 to TRBJ2-1; tentative D gene TRBD1, with 5 bases matching. The TCR was taken from a man at least 80 years old with acute or convalescent COVID-19. Specimen: peripheral blood. The DNA is TGTGCCACCAGTGAAAATACAGGTAACTCCTACAATGAGCAGTTCTTC. This gives the protein CATSENTGNSYNEQFF.